The TCR beta chain described here comes from a study of graft-versus-host responses after intestinal transplantation. Across the study: The study gave all recipients anti-thymocyte globulin induction, then tacrolimus and steroids for 2 to 3 years.

Worth noting for this clone: What it recognizes is unknown.

Some clones are missing from TCRdb's copy, which holds only in-frame ones; the method was immunoSEQ multiplex PCR. The data contain approximately 110,000 clones, 93% of them singletons. This CDR3 is built from 12 residues. The V end lost 3 bases, the J end lost 11 bases, and 12 bases lay between the germline ends. The V gene's germline CDR1 is SGDLS and CDR2 YYNGEE. V is TRBV9 and J is TRBJ2-1; the D gene is possibly TRBD1 (6 bases). The receptor was isolated from a human donor who was the organ donor for an intestinal transplant. The starting material was unstimulated CD8+ T cells sorted from spleen or lymph node cells, obtained before transplant. In DNA form, the CDR3 reads TGTGCCAGCAGCGCAGAACAGGGTAAGCAGTTCTTC. This gives the protein CASSAEQGKQFF.